These T cell receptor beta chains were read from a single sample in a study of blood T cells in healthy people across ages. Using its own MiXCR run on the 5' RACE reads, TCRdb lists one record per CDR3 protein. The sample holds hundreds of thousands of distinct CDR3 sequences, more than 20% seen once. The sample was also reused in another study, on T cells of mothers and their children.

Sequencing was done on a sample of blood. The origin of the receptors is a boy younger than 18 in good health. The CDR3 runs from the conserved cysteine through the conserved F or W. Each record gives: clone size, D gene, J gene, V gene, CDR3 DNA, CDR3 protein. A D gene is named only where the DNA matches it firmly. Clone size is given for some rows only: seen once, a few or many times, or a class if the clone is expanded.

>-|TRBD1|TRBJ1-4|TRBV7-9
TGTGCCAGCAGCCCAGGGACAGGGGGCGTCTGGAGTCGACTGTTTTTT
CASSPGTGGVWSRLFF
>-|-|TRBJ2-5|TRBV28
TGTGCCAGCAGTTTATTGGGGCGGGGCCAGCAAGAGACCCAGTACTTC
CASSLLGRGQQETQYF
>many|TRBD2|TRBJ2-3|TRBV6-4
TGTGCCAGCAGTGACTCTGGCGGGAGCCCCACAGATACGCAGTATTTT
CASSDSGGSPTDTQYF
>-|TRBD2|TRBJ2-7|TRBV4-3
TGCGCCAGCAGCCAAGACTTCACTAGCGAAACCTACGAGCAGTACTTC
CASSQDFTSETYEQYF
>-|TRBD2|TRBJ2-7|TRBV5-1
TGCGCCAGCAGTTTCCCTAGCGGGGGGCCTTTCTCCTACGAGCAGTACTTC
CASSFPSGGPFSYEQYF
>-|-|TRBJ1-5|TRBV12-3/TRBV12-4
TGTGCCACCCGCGTGGGCCAGGATCAGCCCCAGCATTTT
CATRVGQDQPQHF
>few|-|TRBJ2-5|TRBV5-1
TGCGCCAGCAGCTTGGAGGCAGCCCAAGAGACCCAGTACTTC
CASSLEAAQETQYF
>many|TRBD1|TRBJ2-7|TRBV27
TGTGCCAGCAGTTCCCGGGACAGGACTCCGTACGAGCAGTACTTC
CASSSRDRTPYEQYF
>few|-|TRBJ2-1|TRBV27
TGTGCCAGCACCAACCCCACAGGGAATGAGCAGTTCTTC
CASTNPTGNEQFF
>-|-|TRBJ2-1|TRBV5-1
TGCGCCAGCAGCATTAGTCGAGAGCAGTTCTTC
CASSISREQFF
>few|TRBD1|TRBJ2-2|TRBV28
TGTGCCAGCAGCACACCCCAGGGGGTCGGTGTTTTGGACACCGGGGAGCTGTTTTTT
CASSTPQGVGVLDTGELFF
>-|TRBD1|TRBJ1-5|TRBV20-1
TGCAGTGCTCTTGACAGGGGGCGAGGCAATCAGCCCCAGCATTTT
CSALDRGRGNQPQHF
>-|-|TRBJ2-7|TRBV7-3
TGTGCCAGCAGCTTAAAATTCGGCTACGAGCAGTACTTC
CASSLKFGYEQYF
>-|TRBD2|TRBJ2-5|TRBV5-4
TGTGCCAGCAGCTTCAAACTAGCGGGAAGACAAGAGACCCAGTACTTC
CASSFKLAGRQETQYF
>-|-|TRBJ1-4|TRBV27
TGTGCCAGCAGTTACCAGACAGGTTCTGAAAAACTGTTTTTT
CASSYQTGSEKLFF
>-|-|TRBJ1-2|TRBV11-2
TGTGCCAGCAGCATTAGGACAGTGGCAGCCTTC
CASSIRTVAAF
>few|TRBD2|TRBJ2-1|TRBV7-9
TGTGCCAGCAGCTTCGTCCGGTCAGCTAGCGGGGGATACAATGAGCAGTTCTTC
CASSFVRSASGGYNEQFF
>many|-|TRBJ2-5|TRBV6-5
TGTGCCAGCAGTTACTCGTTCGGGTTAGGGGAGACCCAGTACTTC
CASSYSFGLGETQYF
>few|-|TRBJ2-1|TRBV6-5
TGTGCCAGCAGTTACTTTTTGGGAGACTACAATGAGCAGTTCTTC
CASSYFLGDYNEQFF
>-|TRBD1|TRBJ2-5|TRBV7-8
TGTGCCAGCAGCCGTGGGGACAGGGTAGCAGAGACCCAGTACTTC
CASSRGDRVAETQYF
>few|-|TRBJ2-7|TRBV19
TGTGCCAGTAGTGAACCCGGGAGTTTGGACGAGCAGTACTTC
CASSEPGSLDEQYF
>few|TRBD1|TRBJ2-1|TRBV5-1
TGCGCCAGCAGCCTAAGGCAGGGGGTCAACAATGAGCAGTTCTTC
CASSLRQGVNNEQFF
>few|-|TRBJ2-7|TRBV15
TGTGCCACCAGCAGATCCGGGGTTTACGAGCAGTACTTC
CATSRSGVYEQYF
>few|-|TRBJ2-1|TRBV7-9
TGTGCCCGAGAGGCACAGTTTGAGCAGTTCTTC
CAREAQFEQFF
>-|-|TRBJ2-1|TRBV6-2/TRBV6-3
TGTGCCAGCAGATATAACAATGAGCAGTTCTTC
CASRYNNEQFF
>-|-|TRBJ2-3|TRBV4-3
TGCGCCAGCAGCCAAGGCTGGCTACTCTCAGATACGCAGTATTTT
CASSQGWLLSDTQYF
>-|-|TRBJ1-2|TRBV7-9
TGTGCCAGCAGCTTAGTTGGTGAGGGAGCGAACTATGGCTACACCTTC
CASSLVGEGANYGYTF
>-|TRBD2|TRBJ2-1|TRBV28
TGTGCCAGCAGCCTAGCGGGGGTTGTGGAGCAGTTCTTC
CASSLAGVVEQFF
>-|-|TRBJ2-7|TRBV20-1
TGCAGTGCCAGACTTGGCGGACCGGGCAGCTCCTACGAGCAGTACTTC
CSARLGGPGSSYEQYF
>-|TRBD1|TRBJ1-3|TRBV9
TGTGCCAGCAGCGGCGACAGGGGAGGTGCTGGAAACACCATATATTTT
CASSGDRGGAGNTIYF
>-|-|TRBJ2-3|TRBV11-2
TGTGCCAGCAGCTTCCCTTCGGTGAAGGAGGACACAGATACGCAGTATTTT
CASSFPSVKEDTDTQYF
>few|TRBD1|TRBJ2-3|TRBV3-1
TGTGCCAGCAGTCGTATCGGGACAGACAGCACAGATACGCAGTATTTT
CASSRIGTDSTDTQYF
>few|-|TRBJ2-5|TRBV7-9
TGTGCCAGCAGCTTAAAGGCGGGACCTACGGAGACCCAGTACTTC
CASSLKAGPTETQYF
>-|-|TRBJ2-7|TRBV6-1
TGTGCCAGCAGGAACGGGGGCTACGAGCAGTACTTC
CASRNGGYEQYF
>-|TRBD1|TRBJ1-4|TRBV6-5
TGTGCCAGCACTTACGACAGGGGGTCCCCTCAACTGTTTTTT
CASTYDRGSPQLFF
>few|-|TRBJ1-4|TRBV4-1
TGCGCCAGCAGCCAAGAGGGGGGGACTCTCGATGAAAAACTGTTTTTT
CASSQEGGTLDEKLFF
>few|-|TRBJ2-2|TRBV5-5
TGTGCTAGCAGCTTGGGGGGTGTAGGAACCGGGGAGCTGTTTTTT
CASSLGGVGTGELFF
>-|-|TRBJ2-2|TRBV9
TGTGCCAGCAGCGTAGGATTCGGGGACACCGGGGAGCTGTTTTTT
CASSVGFGDTGELFF
>few|-|TRBJ2-7|TRBV6-5
TGTGCCAGCAGTTACAAACAGGCCTCAATCTACGAGCAGTACTTC
CASSYKQASIYEQYF
>-|TRBD2|TRBJ2-7|TRBV20-1
TGCAGTGCTAATTCGTATGCCGCCGACGTAGCGGGGAAATCCTACGAGCAGTACTTC
CSANSYAADVAGKSYEQYF
>-|-|TRBJ1-1|TRBV7-3
TGTGCCAGCAGCTTAATTGGATATGGGAACACTGAAGCTTTCTTT
CASSLIGYGNTEAFF
>-|-|TRBJ1-2|TRBV18
TGTGCCAGCTCACCAGACATTGCAGCTAACTATGGCTACACCTTC
CASSPDIAANYGYTF
>-|-|TRBJ2-3|TRBV5-6
TGTGCCAGCAGCTCACAGTTTTATACGCAGTATTTT
CASSSQFYTQYF
>once|-|TRBJ1-4|TRBV7-8
TGTGCCAGCAGCTTTCGGGGGGCTCGGGCTAATGAAAAACTGTTTTTT
CASSFRGARANEKLFF
>few|-|TRBJ2-4|TRBV28
TGTGCCAGCAGTTTACGTGCCAGGCTTTGGGCCAAAAACATTCAGTACTTC
CASSLRARLWAKNIQYF
>-|-|TRBJ1-6|TRBV29-1
TGCAGCGTTGAAGATCAGAGCGGTCGGAGAGACGACTCTCAACGGGCCCTCCACTTT
CSVEDQSGRRDDSQRALHF
>-|-|TRBJ1-2|TRBV20-1
TGCAGTGCTAGTAGGGGCGTGGGCTACACCTTC
CSASRGVGYTF
>-|-|TRBJ1-4|TRBV9
TGTGCCAGCAGCGGGAAGAAAGGGGTTTTCGATGAAAAACTGTTTTTT
CASSGKKGVFDEKLFF
>few|TRBD1|TRBJ1-2|TRBV28
TGTGCCGGGTACAGGGGGCCTGGCTATGGCTACACCTTC
CAGYRGPGYGYTF
>few|-|TRBJ2-5|TRBV12-3/TRBV12-4
TGTGCCAGCAGTTTATGGTCTACAATCCAGACCCAGTACTTC
CASSLWSTIQTQYF
>-|-|TRBJ1-1|TRBV20-1
TGCAGTGCTAGGGTCGGGAACACTGAAGCTTTCTTT
CSARVGNTEAFF
>-|-|TRBJ2-3|TRBV28
TGTGCCAGCACTCTCACAGATACGCAGTATTTT
CASTLTDTQYF
>-|-|TRBJ2-3|TRBV6-1
TGTGCCAGCAGTGTCTCAGCCTTACCGGGTGATACGCAGTATTTT
CASSVSALPGDTQYF
>many|-|TRBJ2-5|TRBV2
TGTGCCAGCAGCCCAGCGTTCCAAGAGACCCAGTACTTC
CASSPAFQETQYF
>many|-|TRBJ1-4|TRBV28
TGTGCCAGCAGTTCGCCGGGGGCCACTAATGAAAAACTGTTTTTT
CASSSPGATNEKLFF
>few|-|TRBJ1-6|TRBV27
TGTGCCAGCAGTATCGGGGGCGGGAATTCACCCCTCCACTTT
CASSIGGGNSPLHF